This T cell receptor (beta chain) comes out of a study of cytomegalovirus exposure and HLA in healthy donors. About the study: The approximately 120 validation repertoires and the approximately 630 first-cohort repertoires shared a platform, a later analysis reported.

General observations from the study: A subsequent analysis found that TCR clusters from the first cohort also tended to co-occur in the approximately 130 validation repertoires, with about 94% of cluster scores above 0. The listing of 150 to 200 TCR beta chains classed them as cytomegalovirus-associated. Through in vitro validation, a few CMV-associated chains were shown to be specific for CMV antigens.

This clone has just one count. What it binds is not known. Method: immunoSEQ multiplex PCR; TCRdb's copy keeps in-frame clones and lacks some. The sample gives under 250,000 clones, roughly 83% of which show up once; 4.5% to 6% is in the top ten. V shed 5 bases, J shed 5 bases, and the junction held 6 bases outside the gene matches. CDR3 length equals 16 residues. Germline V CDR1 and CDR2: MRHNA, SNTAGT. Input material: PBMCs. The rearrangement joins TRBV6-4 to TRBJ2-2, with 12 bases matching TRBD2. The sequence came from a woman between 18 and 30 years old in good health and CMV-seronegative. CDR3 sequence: CASSTLAGGLTGELFF. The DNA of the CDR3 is TGTGCCAGCAGTACACTAGCGGGGGGACTTACCGGGGAGCTGTTTTTT.